This entry concerns a single T cell receptor (beta chain). As handled by the study authors: Amplified reference gene primers provided the basis for estimating nucleated cell counts. Profiled with immunoSEQ multiplex PCR; TCRdb holds only in-frame clones, not every one. That table gives V, J and clone size, and the DNA gave D and trimming. Here the sample spans 100,000 to 150,000 clones, 84% being singletons. The data stem from a study of blood T cell repertoires in COVID-19. At the level of the study: Italy, Spain and the United States were the sources of the convalescent and acute COVID-19 samples. The cDNA or gDNA used as material had been derived from T cells, B-cell-depleted T cells, or PBMCs.

Sequences were obtained from peripheral blood. The TCR was taken from a woman between 25 and 40 years old who had recovered from COVID-19.

The CDR3 loop is CASSLTSQAEAFF. Here the CDR3 DNA reads TGTGCCAGCAGCCTCACGTCTCAAGCAGAAGCTTTCTTT. The chain uses TRBV3-1 (or the pseudogene TRBV3-2) and TRBJ1-1; no firm D call. V was clipped by 4 bases and J by 8 bases, with 14 bases between them. Looked up from germline, CDR1 is LGHDT and CDR2 is YNNKEL (reference sequence). The CDR3 has 13 amino acids.